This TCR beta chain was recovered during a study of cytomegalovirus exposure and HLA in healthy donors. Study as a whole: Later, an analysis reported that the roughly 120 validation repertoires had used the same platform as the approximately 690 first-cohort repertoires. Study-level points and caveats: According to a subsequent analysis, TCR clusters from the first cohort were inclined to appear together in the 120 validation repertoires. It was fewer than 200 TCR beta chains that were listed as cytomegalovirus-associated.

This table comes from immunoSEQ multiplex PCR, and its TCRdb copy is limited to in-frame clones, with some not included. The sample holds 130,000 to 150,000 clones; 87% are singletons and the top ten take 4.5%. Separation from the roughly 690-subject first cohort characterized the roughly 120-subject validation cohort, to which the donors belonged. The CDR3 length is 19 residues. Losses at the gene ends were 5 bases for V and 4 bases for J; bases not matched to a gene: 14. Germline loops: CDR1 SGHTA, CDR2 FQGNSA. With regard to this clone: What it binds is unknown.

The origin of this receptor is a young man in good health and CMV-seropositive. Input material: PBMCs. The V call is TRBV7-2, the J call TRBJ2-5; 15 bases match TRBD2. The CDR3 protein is CASSPTYGWTSGRVETQYF. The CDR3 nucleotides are TGTGCCAGCAGCCCTACTTACGGTTGGACTAGCGGGAGGGTAGAGACCCAGTACTTC.